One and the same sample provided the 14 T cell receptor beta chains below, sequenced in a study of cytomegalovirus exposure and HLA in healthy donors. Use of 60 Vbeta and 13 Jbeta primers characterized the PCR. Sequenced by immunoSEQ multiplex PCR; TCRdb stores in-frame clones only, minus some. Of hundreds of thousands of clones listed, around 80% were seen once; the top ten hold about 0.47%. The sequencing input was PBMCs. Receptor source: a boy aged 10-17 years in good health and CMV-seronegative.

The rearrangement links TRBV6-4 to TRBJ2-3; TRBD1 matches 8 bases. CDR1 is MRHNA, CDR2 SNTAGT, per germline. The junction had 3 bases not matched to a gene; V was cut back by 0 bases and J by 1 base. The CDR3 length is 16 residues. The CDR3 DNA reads TGTGCCAGCAGTGACTCGGTGACAGGGGGCACAGATACGCAGTATTTT. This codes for CASSDSVTGGTDTQYF.

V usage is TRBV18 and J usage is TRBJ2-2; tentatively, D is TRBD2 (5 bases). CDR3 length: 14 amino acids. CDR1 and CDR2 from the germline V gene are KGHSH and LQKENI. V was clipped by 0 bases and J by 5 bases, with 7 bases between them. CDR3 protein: CASSPPRETGELFF. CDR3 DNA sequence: TGTGCCAGCTCACCACCGAGGGAGACCGGGGAGCTGTTTTTT.

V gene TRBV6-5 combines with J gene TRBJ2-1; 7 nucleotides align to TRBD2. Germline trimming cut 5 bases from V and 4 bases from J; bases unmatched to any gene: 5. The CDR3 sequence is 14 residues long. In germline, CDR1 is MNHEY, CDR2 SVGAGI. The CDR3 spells CASSNQAGYNEQFF. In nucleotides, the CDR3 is TGTGCCAGCAGTAATCAAGCGGGGTACAATGAGCAGTTCTTC.

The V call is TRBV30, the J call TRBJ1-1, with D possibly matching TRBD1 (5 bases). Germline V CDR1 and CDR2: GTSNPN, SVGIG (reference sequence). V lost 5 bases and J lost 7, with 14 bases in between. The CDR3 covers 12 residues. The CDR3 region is CAWSRTLNEAFF. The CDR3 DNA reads TGTGCCTGGTCCCGGACACTTAATGAAGCTTTCTTT.

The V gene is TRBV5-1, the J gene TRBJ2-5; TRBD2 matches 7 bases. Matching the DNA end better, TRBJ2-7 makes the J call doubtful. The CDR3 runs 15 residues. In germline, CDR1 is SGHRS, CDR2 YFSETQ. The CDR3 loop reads CASSFPTSERDEQYF. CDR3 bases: TGCGCCAGCAGCTTTCCTACTAGCGAGAGAGACGAGCAGTACTTC.

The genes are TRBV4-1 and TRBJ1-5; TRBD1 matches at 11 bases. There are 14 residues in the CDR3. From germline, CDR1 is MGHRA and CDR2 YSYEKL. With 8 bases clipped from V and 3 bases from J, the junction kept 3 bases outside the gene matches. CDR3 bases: TGCGCCAGCGGACAGGGGGCTCACAATCAGCCCCAGCATTTT. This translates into CASGQGAHNQPQHF.

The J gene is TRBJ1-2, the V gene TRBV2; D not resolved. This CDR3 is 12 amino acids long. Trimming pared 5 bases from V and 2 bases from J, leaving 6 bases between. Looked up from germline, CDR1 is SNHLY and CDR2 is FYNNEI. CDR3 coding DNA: TGTGCCAGCAGTTTAGAAAACTATGGCTACACCTTC. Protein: CASSLENYGYTF.

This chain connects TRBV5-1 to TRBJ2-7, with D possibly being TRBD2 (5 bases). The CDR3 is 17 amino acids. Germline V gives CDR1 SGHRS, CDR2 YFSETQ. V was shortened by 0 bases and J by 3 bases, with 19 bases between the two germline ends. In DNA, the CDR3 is TGCGCCAGCAGCTTGGGGCCCGGGGAGAATCGAGGCTACGAGCAGTACTTC. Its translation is CASSLGPGENRGYEQYF.

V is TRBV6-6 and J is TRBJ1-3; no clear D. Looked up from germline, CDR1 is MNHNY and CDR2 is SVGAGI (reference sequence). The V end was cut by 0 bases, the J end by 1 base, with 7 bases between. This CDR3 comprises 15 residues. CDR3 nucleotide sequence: TGTGCCAGCAGTTACTCGTTCAGATCTGGAAACACCATATATTTT. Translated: CASSYSFRSGNTIYF.

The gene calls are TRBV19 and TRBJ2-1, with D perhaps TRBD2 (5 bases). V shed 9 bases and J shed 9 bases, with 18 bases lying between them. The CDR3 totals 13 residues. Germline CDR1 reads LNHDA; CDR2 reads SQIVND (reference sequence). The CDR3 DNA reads TGTGCCAGCGGGTTGGTGGGAGCGGCTGAGCAGTTCTTC. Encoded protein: CASGLVGAAEQFF.

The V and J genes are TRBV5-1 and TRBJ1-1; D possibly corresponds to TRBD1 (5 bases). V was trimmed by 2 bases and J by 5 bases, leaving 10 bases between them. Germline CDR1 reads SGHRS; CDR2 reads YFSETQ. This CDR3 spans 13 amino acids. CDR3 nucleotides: TGCGCCAGCAGCTTAGGGGAGGGGACTGAAGCTTTCTTT. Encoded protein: CASSLGEGTEAFF.

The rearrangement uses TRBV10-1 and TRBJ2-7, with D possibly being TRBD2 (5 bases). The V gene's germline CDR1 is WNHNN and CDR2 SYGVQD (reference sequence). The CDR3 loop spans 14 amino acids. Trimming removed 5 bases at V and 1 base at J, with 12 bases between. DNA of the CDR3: TGCGCCAGCAGTCAGCTGAGGGATTCCTACGAGCAGTACTTC. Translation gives CASSQLRDSYEQYF.

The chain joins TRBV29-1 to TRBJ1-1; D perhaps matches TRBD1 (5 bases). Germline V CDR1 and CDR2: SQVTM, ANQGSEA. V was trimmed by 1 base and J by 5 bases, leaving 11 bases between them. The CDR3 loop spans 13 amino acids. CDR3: CSVEAGRETEAFF. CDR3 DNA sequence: TGCAGCGTTGAAGCAGGGCGTGAGACTGAAGCTTTCTTT.

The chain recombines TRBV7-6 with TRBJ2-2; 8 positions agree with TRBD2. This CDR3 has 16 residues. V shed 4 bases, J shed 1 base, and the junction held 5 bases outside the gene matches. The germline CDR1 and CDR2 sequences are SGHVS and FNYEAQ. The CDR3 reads CASSSTSGGNTGELFF. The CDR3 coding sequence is TGTGCCAGCAGCTCCACTAGCGGAGGGAACACCGGGGAGCTGTTTTTT.